This TCR beta chain stems from a study of early T cells in non-severe SARS-CoV-2 infection. Study results and caveats: The study's VDJdb matching favored anti-spike CD8 responses and missed private and CD4 specificities.

This clonotype was seen at least ten times. Its antigen is undetermined. The TCR library protocol was used to attach unique molecular identifiers. These identifiers were attached to individual cDNA molecules. TCRdb passed the 5' RACE reads through MiXCR, listing each CDR3 protein once. The sample yields roughly 46,000 distinct CDR3 sequences, 5% to 6% seen once. Germline values: CDR1 SGHAT, CDR2 FQNNGV. This CDR3 is 13 amino acids long. V dropped 4 bases and J dropped 0 bases, with 6 bases sitting between them. The chain couples TRBV11-2 to TRBJ2-5; the D is unclear. This clonotype was sampled from an adult who was a healthcare worker with PCR-confirmed SARS-CoV-2 infection or an uninfected control (not recorded which). This specimen consisted of whole blood, obtained at baseline. The CDR3 reads CASSSSYQETQYF. The CDR3 nucleotides are TGTGCCAGCAGCTCCTCGTACCAAGAGACCCAGTACTTC. Together with reference TRBV11-2 and TRBJ2-5, the CDR3 gives the full variable domain: EAGVAQSPRYKIIEKRQSVAFWCNPISGHATLYWYQQILGQGPKLLIQFQNNGVVDDSQLPKDRFSAERLKGVDSTLKIQPAKLEDSAVYLCASSSSYQETQYFGPGTRLLVL.